This entry lists 2 T cell receptor beta chains sequenced from one sample in a study of T-cell reconstitution after alpha-beta-depleted transplantation in children. Construction of the TCRbeta library involved unique molecular identifiers. MiXCR was run by TCRdb on the PCR reads, yielding one entry per CDR3 protein. Here the sample spans more than 400,000 distinct CDR3 sequences, over 40% being singletons. The material sequenced was PBMCs, taken before TCRalphabeta/CD19-depleted stem cell transplant. The receptors here all came from a girl aged 2-15 years with aplastic anemia, due to receive a stem cell transplant.

The genes are TRBV4-2 and TRBJ2-2; 10 bases agree with TRBD2. V shed 4 bases, J shed 5 bases, and the junction held 10 bases outside the gene matches. The CDR3 has 17 residues. Germline lookup yields CDR1 LGHNA and CDR2 YNFKEQ. This CDR3 is CASSPVGLAGETGELFF. CDR3 nucleotide sequence: TGTGCCAGCAGCCCCGTGGGGCTAGCGGGAGAAACCGGGGAGCTGTTTTTT.

This clonotype occurred a few times. The rearrangement uses TRBV27 and TRBJ2-2, with D unresolved. Per the germline V gene, CDR1 is MNHEY and CDR2 is SMNVEV (reference sequence). This CDR3 is built from 15 residues. V lost 3 bases and J lost 9, with 17 bases in between. CDR3: CASSLNPSAIRELFF. DNA of the CDR3: TGTGCCAGCAGTTTGAACCCCTCAGCTATCCGGGAGCTGTTTTTT.